The 23 T cell receptor beta chains below were found in one sample sequenced in a study of T cell changes during pregnancy in multiple sclerosis. Only in-frame clones appear in the TCRdb table, and some are missing; sequencing was by immunoSEQ multiplex PCR. The data hold around 44,000 clones, with over 80% observed a single time. The sequenced sample consisted of peripheral blood. These TCRs come from a female donor with multiple sclerosis, enrolled in a pregnancy study.

V usage is TRBV14 and J usage is TRBJ1-2; D gene ambiguous. This CDR3 spans 14 amino acids. With 1 base removed from V and 6 bases from J, the gap between germline ends came to 12 bases. The germline V gene has CDR1 SGHDN and CDR2 FVKESK. The CDR3 DNA reads as TGTGCCAGCAGCCAAGTGGTAGGTGGTGATGGCTACACCTTC. Its protein is CASSQVVGGDGYTF.

The gene calls are TRBV2 and TRBJ2-1, with D unresolved. V shed 3 bases and J shed 7 bases, with 16 bases lying between them. The germline CDR1 and CDR2 sequences are SNHLY and FYNNEI. The CDR3 covers 15 residues. CDR3 region: CASSESVMGSNEQFF. The DNA of the CDR3 is TGTGCCAGCAGTGAGTCGGTGATGGGGTCTAATGAGCAGTTCTTC.

This chain connects TRBV7-6 to TRBJ2-5, with 15 bases that match TRBD2. CDR3 length: 17 amino acids. Germline CDR1 SGHVS, CDR2 FNYEAQ. The J segment lost 3 bases and the V segment lost 4 bases, leaving 6 bases of the junction unmatched. The CDR3 region has the DNA TGTGCCAGCAGCTCCCTCGGACTAGCGGGAGGGGAAGAGACCCAGTACTTC. Protein: CASSSLGLAGGEETQYF. The full variable domain, completed using reference TRBV7-6 and TRBJ2-5, is GAGVSQSPRYKVTKRGQDVALRCDPISGHVSLYWYRQALGQGPEFLTYFNYEAQQDKSGLPNDRFSAERPEGSISTLTIQRTEQRDSAMYRCASSSLGLAGGEETQYFGPGTRLLVL.

J is TRBJ1-4 and V is TRBV5-1; TRBD1 aligns across 8 bases. V lost 4 bases to trimming and J lost 5 bases; unmatched junction nucleotides: 7. The germline V gene encodes CDR1 SGHRS and CDR2 YFSETQ. The CDR3 consists of 15 residues. CDR3 sequence: CASSPSGTGNEKLFF. Here the CDR3 DNA reads TGCGCCAGCAGCCCGTCCGGGACAGGAAATGAAAAACTGTTTTTT.

The chain combines TRBV5-1 with TRBJ2-7; D is ambiguous. V lost 1 base to trimming and J lost 5 bases, with 10 bases between them. Germline CDR1 reads SGHRS; CDR2 reads YFSETQ. The CDR3 length is 13 residues. The CDR3 DNA is TGCGCCAGCAGCTTGTCCCCCAACAACGAGCAGTACTTC. Translating it yields CASSLSPNNEQYF. Filled out from reference TRBV5-1 and TRBJ2-7, the complete variable domain reads KAGVTQTPRYLIKTRGQQVTLSCSPISGHRSVSWYQQTPGQGLQFLFEYFSETQRNKGNFPGRFSGRQFSNSRSEMNVSTLELGDSALYLCASSLSPNNEQYFGPGTRLTVT.

This chain connects TRBV6-4 to TRBJ1-5; D not certain. The V end was cut by 4 bases, the J end by 7 bases, with 11 bases between. The germline gives CDR1 MRHNA, CDR2 SNTAGT. This CDR3 is 13 amino acids long. The chain's CDR3 is CASSVTARQPQHF. CDR3 DNA sequence: TGTGCCAGCAGTGTAACTGCAAGACAGCCCCAGCATTTT.

The J gene is TRBJ1-4, the V gene TRBV6-5; 9 bases line up with TRBD1. The trim removed 5 bases at V and 8 bases at J, leaving 6 bases unmatched. The V gene's germline CDR1 is MNHEY and CDR2 SVGAGI. The CDR3 length is 14 residues. This CDR3 is CASSPGTGREKLFF. The CDR3 nucleotides are TGTGCCAGCAGTCCCGGGACAGGGCGAGAAAAACTGTTTTTT.

CDR3 sequence: CASSEFGSSGNEQFF. Here the CDR3 DNA reads TGTGCCAGCAGTGAATTTGGGTCATCGGGGAATGAGCAGTTCTTC. V usage is TRBV25-1 and J usage is TRBJ2-1; tentatively, D is TRBD2 (5 bases). V lost 1 base and J 7 bases, leaving 14 bases between the germline ends. Germline CDR1 is MGHDK and CDR2 is SYGVNS. The CDR3 extends over 15 amino acids.

The CDR3 protein is CASSTPRNTEAFF. In DNA, the CDR3 is TGTGCCAGCAGTACCCCAAGGAACACTGAAGCTTTCTTT. The chain couples TRBV6-5 to TRBJ1-1; D gene uncertain. The germline V gene encodes CDR1 MNHEY and CDR2 SVGAGI. V was shortened by 5 bases and J by 1 base, with 8 bases between the two germline ends. The CDR3 sequence is 13 residues long.

This clone was counted a few times. The rearrangement uses TRBV5-6 and TRBJ2-1; D remains unclear. V lost 2 bases and J 3 bases, leaving 6 bases between the germline ends. The CDR3 is 13 amino acids. The V gene's germline CDR1 is SGHDT and CDR2 YYEEEE. The CDR3 protein is CASSLISYNEQFF. CDR3 nucleotides: TGTGCCAGCAGCTTAATTAGCTACAATGAGCAGTTCTTC.

The chain couples TRBV11-2 to TRBJ2-7; 8 bases fit TRBD1. Germline V CDR1 and CDR2: SGHAT, FQNNGV. V lost 3 bases, J lost 8 bases, and 24 bases stayed unmatched. This CDR3 region has 19 residues. The CDR3 region is CASSFGQGPPSATIGQQYF. The CDR3 bases are TGTGCCAGCAGCTTTGGACAGGGTCCTCCCTCAGCGACGATAGGCCAGCAGTACTTC.

The chain employs TRBV2 and TRBJ2-5; 8 positions agree with TRBD2. CDR3 length: 13 amino acids. Looked up from germline, CDR1 is SNHLY and CDR2 is FYNNEI. J was trimmed by 1 base and V by 11 bases; bases with no gene match: 6. The CDR3 protein is CAGRTSGQETQYF. DNA for the CDR3: TGTGCCGGCCGAACTAGCGGCCAAGAGACCCAGTACTTC.

This rearrangement joins TRBV7-6 to TRBJ2-3; 7 nucleotides align to TRBD2. The germline V gene has CDR1 SGHVS and CDR2 FNYEAQ. This CDR3 comprises 14 residues. J lost 5 bases, V lost 4 bases, and 6 bases had no gene match. CDR3: CASSSWEGQDTQYF. The CDR3 nucleotides read TGTGCCAGCAGCTCGTGGGAGGGCCAAGATACGCAGTATTTT.

The chain links TRBV7-3 to TRBJ2-7; D is possibly TRBD1 (5 bases). V was trimmed by 6 bases and J by 0 bases, leaving 15 bases between them. Per the germline V gene, CDR1 is SGHTA and CDR2 is FQGTGA. The CDR3 runs to 15 residues. The chain's CDR3 is CASSSGQPGSYEQYF. The CDR3 nucleotides read TGTGCCAGCAGTTCCGGACAACCGGGCTCCTACGAGCAGTACTTC.

The chain uses TRBV30 and TRBJ1-5; D not certain. The germline V gene has CDR1 GTSNPN and CDR2 SVGIG (reference sequence). CDR3 length equals 13 residues. V lost 4 bases, J lost 4 bases, and 11 bases lay in between. The CDR3 reads CAWTRSPNQPQHF. CDR3 nucleotides: TGTGCCTGGACCCGGTCCCCTAATCAGCCCCAGCATTTT. Combining the CDR3 with reference TRBV30 and TRBJ1-5 gives the whole variable domain SQTIHQWPATLVQPVGSPLSLECTVEGTSNPNLYWYRQAAGRGLQLLFYSVGIGQISSEVPQNLSASRPQDRQFILSSKKLLLSDSGFYLCAWTRSPNQPQHFGDGTRLSIL.

The chain links TRBV10-2 to TRBJ2-1, with D tentatively TRBD1 (5 bases). This CDR3 has 12 amino acids. Trimming cost V 5 bases and J 10 bases, with 12 bases left between them. Per the germline V gene, CDR1 is WSHSY and CDR2 is SAAADI. CDR3 amino acids: CASSPQGVEQFF. For the CDR3, the DNA is TGCGCCAGCAGTCCCCAAGGGGTCGAGCAGTTCTTC.

Here the CDR3 DNA reads TGCGCCAGCAGTGAGACAGAATCCCGCGAGCAGTACTTC. As protein: CASSETESREQYF. This chain links TRBV10-2 with TRBJ2-7; D is ambiguous. Germline V lookup: CDR1 WSHSY, CDR2 SAAADI. Between the trimmed V and J ends, which lost 2 bases and 6 bases, there was a span of 11 bases. The CDR3 totals 13 residues.

V is TRBV5-1 and J is TRBJ2-2; TRBD2 matches at 10 bases. This CDR3 comprises 16 residues. J gave up 3 bases and V 3 bases, and 5 bases lay outside the gene matches. Germline CDR1 is SGHRS and CDR2 is YFSETQ. CDR3 region: CASSSRTSGYTGELFF. The DNA for the CDR3 is TGCGCCAGCAGCTCCCGGACTAGCGGATACACCGGGGAGCTGTTTTTT.

A single count supports this clone. The chain combines TRBV27 with TRBJ2-7; TRBD1 matches 8 bases. V shed 2 bases, J shed 3 bases, and the junction held 3 bases outside the gene matches. Germline lookup yields CDR1 MNHEY and CDR2 SMNVEV (reference sequence). CDR3 length: 14 amino acids. The CDR3 spells CASSLKDRVYEQYF. DNA of the CDR3: TGTGCCAGCAGTTTAAAGGACAGGGTCTACGAGCAGTACTTC.

The DNA of the CDR3 is TGTGCCAGCAGTGATTGGACAGGACCCAATCAGCCCCAGCATTTT. Protein: CASSDWTGPNQPQHF. V gene TRBV25-1 combines with J gene TRBJ1-5; the match to TRBD1 covers 7 bases. Germline V gives CDR1 MGHDK, CDR2 SYGVNS. The CDR3 loop spans 15 amino acids. The ends lost 3 bases at V and 3 bases at J; junction bases unmatched: 5.

This clone came up once. This sequence joins TRBV5-6 and TRBJ1-1, with D perhaps matching TRBD1 (5 bases). V dropped 4 bases and J dropped 6 bases, with 16 bases sitting between them. In germline, CDR1 is SGHDT, CDR2 YYEEEE. This CDR3 is built from 14 residues. CDR3 nucleotide sequence: TGTGCCAGCAGCCCTGCCGGGAGGGGCCCTGAAGCTTTCTTT. Its protein product is CASSPAGRGPEAFF.

This clone was seen once. The V and J genes are TRBV5-1 and TRBJ2-2; TRBD2 might be the D (5 bases). V dropped 6 bases and J dropped 0 bases, with 12 bases sitting between them. This CDR3 has 15 residues. Germline-derived CDR1 and CDR2 are SGHRS and YFSETQ. CDR3 sequence: CASNGGGPNTGELFF. CDR3 coding DNA: TGCGCCAGCAACGGCGGAGGCCCGAACACCGGGGAGCTGTTTTTT.

The chain recombines TRBV5-1 with TRBJ2-7; 10 positions match TRBD2. The germline V gene has CDR1 SGHRS and CDR2 YFSETQ. J lost 4 bases, V lost 2 bases, and 0 bases had no gene match. The CDR3 loop spans 13 amino acids. CDR3 sequence reads: CASSFSGRYEQYF. The CDR3 DNA is TGCGCCAGCAGCTTTAGCGGGAGGTACGAGCAGTACTTC.